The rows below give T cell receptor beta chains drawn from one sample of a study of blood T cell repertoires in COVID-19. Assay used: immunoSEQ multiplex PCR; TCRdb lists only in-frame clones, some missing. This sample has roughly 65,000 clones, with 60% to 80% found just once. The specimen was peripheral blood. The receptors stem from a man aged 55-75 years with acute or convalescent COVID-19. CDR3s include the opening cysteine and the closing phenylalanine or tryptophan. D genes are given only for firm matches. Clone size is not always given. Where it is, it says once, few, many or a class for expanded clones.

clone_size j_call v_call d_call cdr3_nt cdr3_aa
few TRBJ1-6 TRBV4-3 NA TGCGCCAGCAGCCGCTCCAGGGAGGGTAATTCACCCCTCCACTTT CASSRSREGNSPLHF
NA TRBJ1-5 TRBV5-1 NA TGCGCCAGCAGCTTGGCCGATCCCAGGGATCAGCCCCAGCATTTT CASSLADPRDQPQHF
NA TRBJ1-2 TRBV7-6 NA TGTGCCAGCAGCTTACAGGGAGGGACCCCCTATGGCTACACCTTC CASSLQGGTPYGYTF
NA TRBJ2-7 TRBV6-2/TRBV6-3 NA TGTGCCAGCAGTTACGACCACAGCTACGAGCAGTACTTC CASSYDHSYEQYF
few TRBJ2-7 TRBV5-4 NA TGTGCCAGCAGCGGCGGCCTAGGCGGTTACGAGCAGTACTTC CASSGGLGGYEQYF
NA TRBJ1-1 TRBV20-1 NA TGCAGTGCTAGAGATAGAGTCGAAGCTTTCTTT CSARDRVEAFF
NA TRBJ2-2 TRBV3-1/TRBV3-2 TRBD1 TGTGCCAGCAGCCTGAGGGACAGGGGAGCCGGGGAGCTGTTTTTT CASSLRDRGAGELFF
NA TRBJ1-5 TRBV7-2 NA TGTGCCAGCAGCCCAGCGGGACTTTATCAGCCCCAGCATTTT CASSPAGLYQPQHF
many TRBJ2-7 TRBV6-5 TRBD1 TGTGCCAGCAGTCAGGGGGCTGGGGAGCAGTACTTC CASSQGAGEQYF
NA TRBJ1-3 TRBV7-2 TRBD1 TGTGCCAGCAGCGGATGGGACAGTAACTCTGGAAACACCATATATTTT CASSGWDSNSGNTIYF
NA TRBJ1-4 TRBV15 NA TGTGCCACCAGCAGAGATTACCAGACAGGCACTAATGAAAAACTGTTTTTT CATSRDYQTGTNEKLFF
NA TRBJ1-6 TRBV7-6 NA TGTGCCAGCACTTATGGGGCAGGTCCCTCACCCCTCCACTTT CASTYGAGPSPLHF
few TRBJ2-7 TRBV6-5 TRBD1 TGTGCCAGCAGTCCGACAGGGGTCGGCGAGCAGTACTTC CASSPTGVGEQYF
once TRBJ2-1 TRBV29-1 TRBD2 TGCAGCGCAGAAGGGACTAGCGGGGGGAATGAGCAGTTCTTC CSAEGTSGGNEQFF
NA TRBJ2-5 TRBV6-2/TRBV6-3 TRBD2 TGTGCCAGCAGCCCGGGGGGAGAGACCCAGTACTTC CASSPGGETQYF
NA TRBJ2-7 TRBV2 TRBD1 TGTGCCAGCAGGGATTTGGGACAGGGCTCCTACGAGCAGTACTTC CASRDLGQGSYEQYF
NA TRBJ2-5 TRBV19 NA TGTGCCAGTAGTATAGATAGCGATCGTAAAAAAGCGGGGACCCAGTACTTC CASSIDSDRKKAGTQYF
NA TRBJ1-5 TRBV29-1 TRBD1 TGCAGCGCAAAGACAGGGTCAATGCAGCCCCAGCATTTT CSAKTGSMQPQHF
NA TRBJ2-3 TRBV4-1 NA TGCGCCAGCAGCCAAGTGGAGGGGTGGGATACGCAGTATTTT CASSQVEGWDTQYF
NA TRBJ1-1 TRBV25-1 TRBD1 TGTGCCAGCAGTCGAACCGGGACAGGGGGAACTGAAGCTTTCTTT CASSRTGTGGTEAFF
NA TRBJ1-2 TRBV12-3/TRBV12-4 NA TGTGCCAGCAATGATGGGAGTAACTATGGCTACACCTTC CASNDGSNYGYTF
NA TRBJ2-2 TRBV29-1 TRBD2 TGCAGCGTGACGGCCGGGGGGGGCCAGAACACCGGGGAGCTGTTTTTT CSVTAGGGQNTGELFF